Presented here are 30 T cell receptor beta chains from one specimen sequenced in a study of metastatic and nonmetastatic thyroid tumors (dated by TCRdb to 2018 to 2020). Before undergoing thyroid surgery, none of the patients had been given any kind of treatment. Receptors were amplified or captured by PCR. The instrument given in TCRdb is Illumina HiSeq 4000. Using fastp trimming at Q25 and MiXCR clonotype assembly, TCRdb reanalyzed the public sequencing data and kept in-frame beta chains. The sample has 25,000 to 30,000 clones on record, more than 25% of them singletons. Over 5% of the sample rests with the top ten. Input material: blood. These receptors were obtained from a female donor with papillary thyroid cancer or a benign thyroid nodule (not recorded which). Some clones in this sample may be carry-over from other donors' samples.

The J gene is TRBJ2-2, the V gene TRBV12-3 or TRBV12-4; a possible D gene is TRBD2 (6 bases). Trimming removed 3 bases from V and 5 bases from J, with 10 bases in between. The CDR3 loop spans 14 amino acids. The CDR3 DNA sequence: TGTGCCAGCAGTTTGGGGGACTCTACCGGGGAGCTGTTTTTT. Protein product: CASSLGDSTGELFF.

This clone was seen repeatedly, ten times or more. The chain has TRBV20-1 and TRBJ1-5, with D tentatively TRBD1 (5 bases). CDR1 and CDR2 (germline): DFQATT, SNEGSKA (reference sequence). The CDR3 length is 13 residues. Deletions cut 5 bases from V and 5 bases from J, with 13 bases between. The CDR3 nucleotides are TGCAGTGCTTCGCGGGGGAACGATCAGCCCCAGCATTTT. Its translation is CSASRGNDQPQHF.

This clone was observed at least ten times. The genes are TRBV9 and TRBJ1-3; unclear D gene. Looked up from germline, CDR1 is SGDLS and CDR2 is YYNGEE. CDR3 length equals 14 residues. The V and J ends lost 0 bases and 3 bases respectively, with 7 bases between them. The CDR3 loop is CASSVETSGNTIYF. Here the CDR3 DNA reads TGTGCCAGCAGCGTAGAGACTAGTGGAAACACCATATATTTT.

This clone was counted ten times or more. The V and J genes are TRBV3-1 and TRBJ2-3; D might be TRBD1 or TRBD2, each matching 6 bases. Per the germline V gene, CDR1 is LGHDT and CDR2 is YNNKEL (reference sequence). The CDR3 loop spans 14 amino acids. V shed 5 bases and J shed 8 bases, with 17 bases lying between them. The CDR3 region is CASSGQRGGRTQYF. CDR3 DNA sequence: TGTGCCAGCAGCGGACAGCGTGGGGGGCGTACGCAGTATTTT.

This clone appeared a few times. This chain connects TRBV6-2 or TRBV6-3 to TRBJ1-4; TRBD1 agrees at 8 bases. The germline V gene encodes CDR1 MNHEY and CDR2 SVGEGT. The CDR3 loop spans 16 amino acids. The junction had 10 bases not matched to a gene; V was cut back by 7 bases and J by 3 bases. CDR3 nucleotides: TGTGCCAGCATCCCCGGACAGGGCGAGCCTAATGAAAAACTGTTTTTT. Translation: CASIPGQGEPNEKLFF.

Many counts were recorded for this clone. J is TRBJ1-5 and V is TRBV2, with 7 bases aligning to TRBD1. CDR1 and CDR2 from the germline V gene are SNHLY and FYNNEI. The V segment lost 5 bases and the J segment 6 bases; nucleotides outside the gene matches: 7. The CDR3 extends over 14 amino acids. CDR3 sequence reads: CASSTGVVGQPQHF. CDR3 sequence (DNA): TGTGCCAGCAGTACAGGGGTAGTCGGTCAGCCCCAGCATTTT.

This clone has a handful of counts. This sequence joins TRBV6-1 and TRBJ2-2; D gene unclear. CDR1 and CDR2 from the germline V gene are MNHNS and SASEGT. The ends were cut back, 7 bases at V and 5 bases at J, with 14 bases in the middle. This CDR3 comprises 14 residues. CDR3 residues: CASIESGETGELFF. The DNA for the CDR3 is TGTGCCAGCATAGAGTCTGGGGAAACCGGGGAGCTGTTTTTT.

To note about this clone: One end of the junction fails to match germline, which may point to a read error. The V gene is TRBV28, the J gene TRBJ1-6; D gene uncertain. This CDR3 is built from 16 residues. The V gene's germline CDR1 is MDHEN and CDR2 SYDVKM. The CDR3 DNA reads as TGTGCCAGAAGTTTACTTCAAAACACCTATAATTCACCCCTCCACTTT. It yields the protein CARSLLQNTYNSPLHF.

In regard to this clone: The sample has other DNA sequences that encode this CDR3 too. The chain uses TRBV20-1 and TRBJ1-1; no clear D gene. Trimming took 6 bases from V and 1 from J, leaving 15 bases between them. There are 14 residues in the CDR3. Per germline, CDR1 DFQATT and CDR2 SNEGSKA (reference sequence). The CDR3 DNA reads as TGCAGTGCACGAGGGAGGAGGAGGAACACTGAAGCTTTCTTT. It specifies CSARGRRRNTEAFF.

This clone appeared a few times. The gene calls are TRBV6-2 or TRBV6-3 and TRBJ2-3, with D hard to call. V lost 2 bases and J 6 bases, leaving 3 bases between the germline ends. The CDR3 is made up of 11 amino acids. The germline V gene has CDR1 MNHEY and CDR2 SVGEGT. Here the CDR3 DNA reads TGTGCCAGCAGTTACGGGGATACGCAGTATTTT. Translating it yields CASSYGDTQYF.

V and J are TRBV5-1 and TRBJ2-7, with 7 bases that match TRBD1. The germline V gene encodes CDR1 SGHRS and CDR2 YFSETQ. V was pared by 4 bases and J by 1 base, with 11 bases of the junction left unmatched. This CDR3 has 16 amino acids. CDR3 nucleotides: TGCGCCAGCAGCCCTGCCCGGGACAGCCTATCCTACGAGCAGTACTTC. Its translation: CASSPARDSLSYEQYF.

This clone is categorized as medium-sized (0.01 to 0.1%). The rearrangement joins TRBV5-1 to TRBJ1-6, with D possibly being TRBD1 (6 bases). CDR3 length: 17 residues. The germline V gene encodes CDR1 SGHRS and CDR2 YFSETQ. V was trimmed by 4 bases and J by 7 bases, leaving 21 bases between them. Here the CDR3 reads CASSLTLSQGSNSPLHF. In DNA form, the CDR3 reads TGCGCCAGCAGCCTCACCTTGTCACAGGGTAGCAATTCACCCCTCCACTTT.

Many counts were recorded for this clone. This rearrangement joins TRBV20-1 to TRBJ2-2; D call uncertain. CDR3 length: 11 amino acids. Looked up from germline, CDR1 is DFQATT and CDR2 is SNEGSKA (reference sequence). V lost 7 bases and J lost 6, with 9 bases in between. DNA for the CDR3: TGCAGTGTTGATGTGGCCGGGGAGCTGTTTTTT. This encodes CSVDVAGELFF.

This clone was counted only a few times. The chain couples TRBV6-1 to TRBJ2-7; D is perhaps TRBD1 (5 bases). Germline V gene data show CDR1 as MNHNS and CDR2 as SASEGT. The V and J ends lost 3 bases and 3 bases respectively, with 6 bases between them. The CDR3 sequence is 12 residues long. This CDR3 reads CASSDRVYEQYF. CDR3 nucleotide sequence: TGTGCCAGCAGTGACAGGGTCTACGAGCAGTACTTC.

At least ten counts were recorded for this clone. In DNA, the CDR3 is TGTGCCAGCAGTCCAATACTAGCGGGAGTGGAGACCCAGTACTTC. It is translated as CASSPILAGVETQYF. The rearrangement uses TRBV14 and TRBJ2-5; 11 bases match TRBD2. This CDR3 comprises 15 residues. The J segment lost 5 bases and the V segment lost 6 bases, leaving 8 bases of the junction unmatched. Germline CDR1 reads SGHDN; CDR2 reads FVKESK. The variable domain in full, completed from reference TRBV14 and TRBJ2-5, reads EAGVTQFPSHSVIEKGQTVTLRCDPISGHDNLYWYRRVMGKEIKFLLHFVKESKQDESGMPNNRFLAERTGGTYSTLKVQPAELEDSGVYFCASSPILAGVETQYFGPGTRLLVL.

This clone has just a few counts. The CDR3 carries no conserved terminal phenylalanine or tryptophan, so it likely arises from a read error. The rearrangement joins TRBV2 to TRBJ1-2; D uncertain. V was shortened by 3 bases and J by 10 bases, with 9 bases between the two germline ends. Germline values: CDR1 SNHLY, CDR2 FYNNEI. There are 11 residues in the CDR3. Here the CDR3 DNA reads TGTGCCAGCAGTGAGGGAGATGTCTACACCTTA. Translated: CASSEGDVYTL.

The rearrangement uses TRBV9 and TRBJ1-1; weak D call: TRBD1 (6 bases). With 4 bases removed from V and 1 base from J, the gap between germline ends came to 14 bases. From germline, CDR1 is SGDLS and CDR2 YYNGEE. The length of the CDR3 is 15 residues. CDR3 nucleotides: TGTGCCAGCAGCTTAGGTCAGGGACAGAACACTGAAGCTTTCTTT. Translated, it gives CASSLGQGQNTEAFF.

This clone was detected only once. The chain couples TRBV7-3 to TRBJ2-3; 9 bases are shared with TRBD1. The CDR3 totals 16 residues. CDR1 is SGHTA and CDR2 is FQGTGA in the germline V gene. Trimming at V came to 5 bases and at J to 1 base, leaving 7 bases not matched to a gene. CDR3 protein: CASSIWTGAGTDTQYF. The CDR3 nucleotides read TGTGCCAGCAGCATCTGGACAGGGGCTGGCACAGATACGCAGTATTTT.

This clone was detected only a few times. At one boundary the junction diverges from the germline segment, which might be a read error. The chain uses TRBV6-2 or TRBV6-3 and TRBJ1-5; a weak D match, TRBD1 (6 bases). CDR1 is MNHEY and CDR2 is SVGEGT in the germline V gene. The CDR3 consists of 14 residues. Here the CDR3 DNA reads TGTGCCAGCAGTGGACAGTTTAGCAATCATCCCCAGCATTTT. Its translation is CASSGQFSNHPQHF.

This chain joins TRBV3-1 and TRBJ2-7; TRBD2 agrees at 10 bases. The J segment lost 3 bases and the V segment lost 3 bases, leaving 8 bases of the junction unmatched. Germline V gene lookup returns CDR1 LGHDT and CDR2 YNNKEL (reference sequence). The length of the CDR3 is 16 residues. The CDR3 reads CASSQKLAGTLYEQYF. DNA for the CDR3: TGTGCCAGCAGCCAGAAACTAGCGGGGACTCTCTACGAGCAGTACTTC.

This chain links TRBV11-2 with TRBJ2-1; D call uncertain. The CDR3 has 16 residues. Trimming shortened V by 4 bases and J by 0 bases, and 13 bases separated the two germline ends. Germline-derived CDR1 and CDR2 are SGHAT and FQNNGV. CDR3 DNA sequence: TGTGCCAGCAGCTCCCCTGGGCTTAGCTCCTACAATGAGCAGTTCTTC. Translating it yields CASSSPGLSSYNEQFF.

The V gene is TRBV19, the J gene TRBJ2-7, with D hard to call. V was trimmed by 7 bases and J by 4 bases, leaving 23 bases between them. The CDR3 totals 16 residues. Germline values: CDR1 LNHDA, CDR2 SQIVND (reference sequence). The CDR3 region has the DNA TGTGCCAGTAACGGAACAGACGGCCCGCAACCATACGAGCAGTACTTC. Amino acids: CASNGTDGPQPYEQYF.

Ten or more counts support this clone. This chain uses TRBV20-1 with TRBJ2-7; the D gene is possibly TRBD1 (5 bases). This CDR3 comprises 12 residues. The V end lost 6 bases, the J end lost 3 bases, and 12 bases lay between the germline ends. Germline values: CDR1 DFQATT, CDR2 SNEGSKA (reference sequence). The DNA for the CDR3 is TGCAGTGCCCCGATAGACAGCTACGAGCAGTACTTC. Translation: CSAPIDSYEQYF.

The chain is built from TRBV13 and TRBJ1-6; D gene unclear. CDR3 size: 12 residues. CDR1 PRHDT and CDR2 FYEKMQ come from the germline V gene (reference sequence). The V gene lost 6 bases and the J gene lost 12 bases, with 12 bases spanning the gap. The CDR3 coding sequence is TGTGCCAGCAGTACCCTCAACCAACCCCTCCACTTT. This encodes CASSTLNQPLHF.

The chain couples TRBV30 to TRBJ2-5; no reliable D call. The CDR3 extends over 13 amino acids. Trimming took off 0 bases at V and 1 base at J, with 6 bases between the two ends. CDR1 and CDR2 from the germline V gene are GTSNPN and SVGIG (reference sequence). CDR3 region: CAWSVNSQETQYF. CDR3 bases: TGTGCCTGGAGTGTAAACAGCCAAGAGACCCAGTACTTC.

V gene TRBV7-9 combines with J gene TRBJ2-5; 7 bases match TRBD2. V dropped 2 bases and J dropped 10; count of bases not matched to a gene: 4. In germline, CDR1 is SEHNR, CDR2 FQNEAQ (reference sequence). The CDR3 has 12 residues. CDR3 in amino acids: CASSLRTSDQYF. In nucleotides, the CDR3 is TGTGCCAGCAGCTTACGTACTAGCGACCAGTACTTC. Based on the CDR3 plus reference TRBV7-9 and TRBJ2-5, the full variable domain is DTGVSQNPRHKITKRGQNVTFRCDPISEHNRLYWYRQTLGQGPEFLTYFQNEAQLEKSRLLSDRFSAERPKGSFSTLEIQRTEQGDSAMYLCASSLRTSDQYFGPGTRLLVL.

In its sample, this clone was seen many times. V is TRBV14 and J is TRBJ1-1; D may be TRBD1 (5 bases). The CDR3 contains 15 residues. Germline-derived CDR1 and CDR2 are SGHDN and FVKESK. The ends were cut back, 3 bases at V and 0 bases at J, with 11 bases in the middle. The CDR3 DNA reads TGTGCCAGCAGCCACGGGACGAACTTGAACACTGAAGCTTTCTTT. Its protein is CASSHGTNLNTEAFF.

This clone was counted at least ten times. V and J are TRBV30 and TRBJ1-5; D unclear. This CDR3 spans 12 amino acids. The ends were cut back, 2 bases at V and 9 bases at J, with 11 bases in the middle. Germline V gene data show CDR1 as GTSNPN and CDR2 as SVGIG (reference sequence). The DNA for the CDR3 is TGTGCCTGGAGTTACAATCGTGGGCCCCAGCATTTT. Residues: CAWSYNRGPQHF.

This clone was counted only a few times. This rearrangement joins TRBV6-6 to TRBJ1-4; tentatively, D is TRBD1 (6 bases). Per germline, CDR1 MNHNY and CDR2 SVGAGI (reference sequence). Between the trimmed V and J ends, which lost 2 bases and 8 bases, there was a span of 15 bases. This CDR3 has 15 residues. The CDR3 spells CASSYDRTVREKLFF. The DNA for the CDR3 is TGTGCCAGCAGTTACGATCGGACAGTGAGGGAAAAACTGTTTTTT.

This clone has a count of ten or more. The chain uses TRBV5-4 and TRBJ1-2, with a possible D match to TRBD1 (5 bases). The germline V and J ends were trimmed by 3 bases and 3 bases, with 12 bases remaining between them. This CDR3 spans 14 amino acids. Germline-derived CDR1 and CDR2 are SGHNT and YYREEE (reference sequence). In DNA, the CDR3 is TGTGCCAGCAGCTCGCAGGGTAGCCACTATGGCTACACCTTC. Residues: CASSSQGSHYGYTF. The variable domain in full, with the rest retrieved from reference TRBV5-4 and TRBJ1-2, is ETGVTQSPTHLIKTRGQQVTLRCSSQSGHNTVSWYQQALGQGPQFIFQYYREEENGRGNFPPRFSGLQFPNYSSELNVNALELDDSALYLCASSSQGSHYGYTFGSGTRLTVV.